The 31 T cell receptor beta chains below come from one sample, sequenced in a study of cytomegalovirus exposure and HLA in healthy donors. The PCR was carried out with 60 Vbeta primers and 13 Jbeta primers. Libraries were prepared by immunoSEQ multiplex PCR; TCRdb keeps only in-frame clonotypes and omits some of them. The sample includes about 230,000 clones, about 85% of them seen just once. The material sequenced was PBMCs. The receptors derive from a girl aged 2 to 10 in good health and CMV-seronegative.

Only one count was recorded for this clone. The CDR3 is CASSPSGLVSGNTIYF. CDR3 DNA: TGTGCCAGCTCACCTTCAGGCCTCGTCTCTGGAAACACCATATATTTT. The V call is TRBV18, the J call TRBJ1-3; D not certain. V lost 3 bases and J lost 0, with 12 bases in between. CDR1 and CDR2 (germline): KGHSH, LQKENI. The CDR3 has 16 amino acids. Together with reference TRBV18 and TRBJ1-3, the CDR3 gives the full variable domain: NAGVMQNPRHLVRRRGQEARLRCSPMKGHSHVYWYRQLPEEGLKFMVYLQKENIIDESGMPKERFSAEFPKEGPSILRIQQVVRGDSAAYFCASSPSGLVSGNTIYFGEGSWLTVV.

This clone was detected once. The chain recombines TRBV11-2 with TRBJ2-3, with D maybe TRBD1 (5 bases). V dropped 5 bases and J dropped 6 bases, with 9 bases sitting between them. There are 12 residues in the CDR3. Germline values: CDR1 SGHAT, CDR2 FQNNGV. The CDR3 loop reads CASSPGSDTQYF. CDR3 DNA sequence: TGTGCCAGCAGCCCAGGGTCGGATACGCAGTATTTT.

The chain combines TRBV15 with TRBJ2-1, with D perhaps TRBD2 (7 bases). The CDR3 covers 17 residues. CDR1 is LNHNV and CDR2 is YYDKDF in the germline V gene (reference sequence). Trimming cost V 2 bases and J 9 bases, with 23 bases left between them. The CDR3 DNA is TGTGCCACCAGCAGAAAAAATTTGGGGGCAGCTAGCGGTGAGCAGTTCTTC. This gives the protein CATSRKNLGAASGEQFF.

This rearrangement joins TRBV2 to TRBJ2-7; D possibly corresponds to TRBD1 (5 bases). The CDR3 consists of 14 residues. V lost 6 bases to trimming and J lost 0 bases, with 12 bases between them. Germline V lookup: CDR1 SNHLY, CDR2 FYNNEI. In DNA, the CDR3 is TGTGCCAGCAGGTTCCAGGGTTCCTCCTACGAGCAGTACTTC. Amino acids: CASRFQGSSYEQYF.

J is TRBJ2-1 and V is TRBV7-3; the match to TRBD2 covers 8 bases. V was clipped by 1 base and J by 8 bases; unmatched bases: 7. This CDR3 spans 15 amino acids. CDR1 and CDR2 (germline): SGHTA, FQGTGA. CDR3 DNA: TGTGCCAGCAGCTTAATTGCGGGGGGCTGGGATGAGCAGTTCTTC. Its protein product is CASSLIAGGWDEQFF.

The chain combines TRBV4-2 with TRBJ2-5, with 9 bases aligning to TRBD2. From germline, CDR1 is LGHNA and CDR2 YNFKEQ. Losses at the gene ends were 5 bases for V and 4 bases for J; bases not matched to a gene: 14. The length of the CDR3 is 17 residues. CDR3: CASSAFEGGGAPETQYF. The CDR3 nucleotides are TGTGCCAGCAGCGCCTTTGAGGGCGGGGGGGCCCCAGAGACCCAGTACTTC.

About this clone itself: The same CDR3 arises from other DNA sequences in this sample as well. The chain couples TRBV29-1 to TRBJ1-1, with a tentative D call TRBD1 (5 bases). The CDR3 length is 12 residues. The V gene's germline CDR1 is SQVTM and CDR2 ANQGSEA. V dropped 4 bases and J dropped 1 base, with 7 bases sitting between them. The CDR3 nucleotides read TGCAGCGTTGGGCAGGGGAACACTGAAGCTTTCTTT. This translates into CSVGQGNTEAFF.

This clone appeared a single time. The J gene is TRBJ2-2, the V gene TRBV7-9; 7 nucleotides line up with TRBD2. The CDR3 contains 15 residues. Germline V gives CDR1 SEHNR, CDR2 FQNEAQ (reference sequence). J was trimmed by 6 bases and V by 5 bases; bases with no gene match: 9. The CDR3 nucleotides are TGTGCCAGCAGCCAAACCGGGACTATTGCCGGGGAGCTGTTTTTT. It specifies CASSQTGTIAGELFF.

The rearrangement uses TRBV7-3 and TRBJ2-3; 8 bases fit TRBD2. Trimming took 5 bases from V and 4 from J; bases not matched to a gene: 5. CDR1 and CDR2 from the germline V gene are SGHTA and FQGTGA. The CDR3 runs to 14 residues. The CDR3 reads CASSPGGVPDTQYF. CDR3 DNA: TGTGCCAGCAGCCCCGGGGGGGTACCAGATACGCAGTATTTT.

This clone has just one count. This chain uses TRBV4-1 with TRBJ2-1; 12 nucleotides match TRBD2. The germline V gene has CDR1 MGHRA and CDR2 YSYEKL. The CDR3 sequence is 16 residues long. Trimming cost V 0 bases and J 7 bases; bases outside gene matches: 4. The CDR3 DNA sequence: TGCGCCAGCAGCCAAGAGCTAGCGGGGGGGCGGAATGAGCAGTTCTTC. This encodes CASSQELAGGRNEQFF.

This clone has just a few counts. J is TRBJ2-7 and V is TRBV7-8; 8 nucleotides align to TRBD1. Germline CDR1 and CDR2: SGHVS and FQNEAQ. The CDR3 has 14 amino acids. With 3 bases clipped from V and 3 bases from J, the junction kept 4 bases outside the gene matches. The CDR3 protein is CASSFRDRIYEQYF. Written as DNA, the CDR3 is TGTGCCAGCAGCTTCCGGGACAGGATCTACGAGCAGTACTTC. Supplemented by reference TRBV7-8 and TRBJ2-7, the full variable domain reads GAGVSQSPRYKVAKRGQDVALRCDPISGHVSLFWYQQALGQGPEFLTYFQNEAQLDKSGLPSDRFFAERPEGSVSTLKIQRTQQEDSAVYLCASSFRDRIYEQYFGPGTRLTVT.

CDR3 sequence: CAFQYINEKLFF. The CDR3 nucleotides read TGTGCCTTTCAGTATATAAATGAAAAACTGTTTTTT. The chain links TRBV30 to TRBJ1-4; D remains ambiguous. CDR1 and CDR2 from the germline V gene are GTSNPN and SVGIG (reference sequence). V was trimmed by 7 bases and J by 5 bases, leaving 11 bases between them. The CDR3 sequence is 12 residues long.

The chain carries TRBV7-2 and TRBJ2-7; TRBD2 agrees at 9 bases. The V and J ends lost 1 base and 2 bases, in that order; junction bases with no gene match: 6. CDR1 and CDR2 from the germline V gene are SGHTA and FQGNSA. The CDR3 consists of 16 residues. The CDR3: CASSLVGSGRAYEQYF. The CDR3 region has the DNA TGTGCCAGCAGCTTAGTTGGTAGCGGGAGAGCCTACGAGCAGTACTTC.

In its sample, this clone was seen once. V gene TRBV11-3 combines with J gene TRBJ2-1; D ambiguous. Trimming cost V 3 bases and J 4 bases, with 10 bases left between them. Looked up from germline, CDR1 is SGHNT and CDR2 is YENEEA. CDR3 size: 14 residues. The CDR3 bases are TGTGCCAGCAGCTTCAGCACTAATTACAATGAGCAGTTCTTC. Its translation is CASSFSTNYNEQFF.

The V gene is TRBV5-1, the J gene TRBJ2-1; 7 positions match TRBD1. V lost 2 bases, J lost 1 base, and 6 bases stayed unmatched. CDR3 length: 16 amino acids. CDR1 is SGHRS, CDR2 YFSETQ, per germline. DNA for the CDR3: TGCGCCAGCAGCTTACGACAGGGTGCTTCCTACAATGAGCAGTTCTTC. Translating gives CASSLRQGASYNEQFF.

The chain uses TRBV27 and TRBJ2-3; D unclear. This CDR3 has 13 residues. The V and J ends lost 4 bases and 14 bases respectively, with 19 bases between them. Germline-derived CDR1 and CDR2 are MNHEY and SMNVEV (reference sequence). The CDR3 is CASSSSTGSHPYF. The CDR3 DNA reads TGTGCCAGCAGTTCTTCAACCGGGTCCCACCCGTATTTT.

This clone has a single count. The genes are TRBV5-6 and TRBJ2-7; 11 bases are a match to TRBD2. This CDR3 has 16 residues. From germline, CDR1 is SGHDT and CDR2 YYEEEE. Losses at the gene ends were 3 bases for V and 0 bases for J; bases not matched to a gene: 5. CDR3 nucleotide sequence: TGTGCCAGCAGCTGGACTAGCGGGTCAAGCTCCTACGAGCAGTACTTC. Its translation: CASSWTSGSSSYEQYF.

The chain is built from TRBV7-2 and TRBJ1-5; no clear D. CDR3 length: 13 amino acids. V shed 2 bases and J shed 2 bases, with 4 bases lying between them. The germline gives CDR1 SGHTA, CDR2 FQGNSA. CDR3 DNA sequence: TGTGCCAGCAGCTTACAGGGCAATCAGCCCCAGCATTTT. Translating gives CASSLQGNQPQHF.

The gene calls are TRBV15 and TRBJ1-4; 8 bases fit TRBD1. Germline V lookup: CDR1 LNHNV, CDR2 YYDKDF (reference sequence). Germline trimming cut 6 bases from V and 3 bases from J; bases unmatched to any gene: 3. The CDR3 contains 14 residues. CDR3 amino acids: CATRRTGSNEKLFF. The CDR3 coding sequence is TGTGCCACCAGAAGGACAGGGTCTAATGAAAAACTGTTTTTT.

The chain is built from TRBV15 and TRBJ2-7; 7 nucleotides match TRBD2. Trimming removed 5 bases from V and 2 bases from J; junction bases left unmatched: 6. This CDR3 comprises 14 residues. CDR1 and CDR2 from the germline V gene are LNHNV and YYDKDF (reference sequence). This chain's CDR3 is CATSWWGGAYEQYF. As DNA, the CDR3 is TGTGCCACCAGCTGGTGGGGGGGTGCCTACGAGCAGTACTTC.

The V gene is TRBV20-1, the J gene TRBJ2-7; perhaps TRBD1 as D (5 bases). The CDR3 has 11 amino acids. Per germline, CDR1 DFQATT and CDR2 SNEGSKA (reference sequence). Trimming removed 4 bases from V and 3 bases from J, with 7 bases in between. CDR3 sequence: CSANRRYEQYF. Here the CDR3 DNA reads TGCAGTGCTAACAGGCGCTACGAGCAGTACTTC.

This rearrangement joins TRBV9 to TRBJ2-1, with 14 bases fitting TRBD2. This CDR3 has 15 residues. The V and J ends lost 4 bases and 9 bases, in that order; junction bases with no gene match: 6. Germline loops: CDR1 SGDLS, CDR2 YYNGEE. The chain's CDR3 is CASSLRLAGGTEQFF. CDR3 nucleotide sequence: TGTGCCAGCAGCTTACGACTAGCGGGGGGGACTGAGCAGTTCTTC.

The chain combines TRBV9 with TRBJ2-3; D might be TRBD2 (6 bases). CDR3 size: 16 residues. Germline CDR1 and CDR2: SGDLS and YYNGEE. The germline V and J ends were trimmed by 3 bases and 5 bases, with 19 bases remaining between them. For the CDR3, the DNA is TGTGCCAGCAGCGCAGAACGGGACTTGGGGCGAGATACGCAGTATTTT. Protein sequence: CASSAERDLGRDTQYF.

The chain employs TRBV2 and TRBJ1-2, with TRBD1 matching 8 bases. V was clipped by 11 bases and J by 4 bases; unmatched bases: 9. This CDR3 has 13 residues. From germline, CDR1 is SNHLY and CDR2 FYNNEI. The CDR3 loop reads CAGQGPTLYGYTF. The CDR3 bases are TGTGCCGGACAGGGCCCTACCCTCTATGGCTACACCTTC.

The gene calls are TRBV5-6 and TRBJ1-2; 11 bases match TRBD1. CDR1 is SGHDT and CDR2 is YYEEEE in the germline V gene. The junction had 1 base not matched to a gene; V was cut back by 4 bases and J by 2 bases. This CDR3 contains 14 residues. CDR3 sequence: CASSRDRGNYGYTF. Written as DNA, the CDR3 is TGTGCCAGCAGCCGGGACAGGGGGAACTATGGCTACACCTTC.

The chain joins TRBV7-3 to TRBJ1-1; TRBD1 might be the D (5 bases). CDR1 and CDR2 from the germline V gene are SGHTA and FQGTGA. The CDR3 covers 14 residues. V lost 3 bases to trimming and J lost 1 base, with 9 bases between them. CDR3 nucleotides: TGTGCCAGCAGCTTCGGGGGTCCGAACACTGAAGCTTTCTTT. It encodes CASSFGGPNTEAFF.

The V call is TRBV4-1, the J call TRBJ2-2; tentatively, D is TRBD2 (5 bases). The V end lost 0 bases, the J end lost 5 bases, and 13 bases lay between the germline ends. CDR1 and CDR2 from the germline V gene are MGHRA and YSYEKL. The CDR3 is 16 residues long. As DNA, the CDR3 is TGCGCCAGCAGCCAAGAGGCGGGCCACTCGACCGGGGAGCTGTTTTTT. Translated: CASSQEAGHSTGELFF.

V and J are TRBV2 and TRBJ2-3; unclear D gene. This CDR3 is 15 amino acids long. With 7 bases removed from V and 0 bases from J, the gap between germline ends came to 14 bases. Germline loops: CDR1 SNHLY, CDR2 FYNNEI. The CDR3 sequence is CASNHRVTSTDTQYF. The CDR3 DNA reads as TGTGCCAGCAACCACAGAGTAACTAGCACAGATACGCAGTATTTT.

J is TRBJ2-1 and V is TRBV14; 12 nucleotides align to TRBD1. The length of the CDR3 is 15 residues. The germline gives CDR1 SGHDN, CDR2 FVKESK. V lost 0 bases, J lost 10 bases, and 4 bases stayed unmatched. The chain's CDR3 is CASSQDGDRGREQFF. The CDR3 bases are TGTGCCAGCAGCCAAGATGGGGACAGGGGGCGGGAGCAGTTCTTC.

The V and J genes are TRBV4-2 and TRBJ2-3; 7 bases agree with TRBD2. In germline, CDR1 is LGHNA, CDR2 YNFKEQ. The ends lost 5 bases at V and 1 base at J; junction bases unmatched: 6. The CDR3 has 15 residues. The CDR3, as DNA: TGTGCCAGCAGCGGGGAGGGCCGGGGCACAGATACGCAGTATTTT. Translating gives CASSGEGRGTDTQYF.

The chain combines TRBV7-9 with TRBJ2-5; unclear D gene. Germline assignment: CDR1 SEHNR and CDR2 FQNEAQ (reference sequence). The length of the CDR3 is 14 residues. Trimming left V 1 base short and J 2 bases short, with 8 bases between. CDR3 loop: CASSLVVSQETQYF. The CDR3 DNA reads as TGTGCCAGCAGCTTAGTCGTCAGTCAAGAGACCCAGTACTTC.